This T cell receptor (beta chain) was captured by sequencing in a study of T cell repertoires in cytomegalovirus infection (dated by TCRdb to between 2017 and 2020). With regard to the full study: Donor HLA type was relevant to the analysis, because carriage of CMV infection together with the matching HLA type was indicated by public TCR beta signatures.

Study-wide findings and limitations: Carriers of CMV infection plus the relevant HLA type were discriminated by the cumulative frequency of public TCR beta family members in the study cohort and in an independent roughly 340-donor cohort. The ex vivo response was dominated by HLA-C-restricted CMV-specific TCR beta clonotypes, which also provided the single most frequent clonotype in two of eight donors.

This clonotype was seen many times. The antigen this receptor binds is unknown. Base qualities were left out, and no much larger clone turns up one base away. The sequencer was an Illumina HiSeq 1500. TCRdb itself trimmed the public reads at Q25 with fastp, ran MiXCR and retained productive beta chains. One record per CDR3 amino acid sequence lists the most common genes and DNA. This sample comprises tens of thousands of distinct CDR3 sequences, 3% to 4.5% of them detected only once. The ten largest account for 22% of the sample. The CDR3 contains 15 residues, cysteine and phenylalanine counted. CDR3 DNA only is kept here, 45 bases in frame from base 1. As encoded in the germline V gene, CDR1 is MGHRA while CDR2 is YSYEKL. At the junction V is shortened by 2 bases and J by 5 bases, with 13 bases in between.

The TCR sequence derives from a human donor in good health (CMV status not recorded). Some clones in this sample may be carry-over from other donors' samples. In this chain, TRBV4-1 is recombined with TRBJ2-1, with a weak D call of TRBD2 (5 bases match). Sequencing was carried out using PBMCs. For the CDR3, the sequence is CASSQYDEGHNEQFF. The base sequence is TGCGCCAGCAGCCAATATGATGAGGGCCACAATGAGCAGTTCTTC.